These T cell receptor beta chains were read from a single sample in a study of cytomegalovirus exposure and HLA in healthy donors. Assay: immunoSEQ multiplex PCR; the TCRdb copy retains only in-frame clones and omits some. This sample has fewer than 200,000 clones, with around nine tenths found just once. Specimen: PBMCs. The receptors shown here come from a man between 18 and 29 years old in good health and CMV-seropositive. Each CDR3 is given with its conserved first and last residue. A D gene is named only where the DNA matches it firmly. Where a row states a size, it is once, few, many or the class of an expanded clone; other rows omit it.

clone_size: NA; d_call: NA; v_call: TRBV5-6; j_call: TRBJ1-2; cdr3_nt: TGTGCCAGCAGCGCCGGGAGCGGGGACTATGGCTACACCTTC; cdr3_aa: CASSAGSGDYGYTF
clone_size: NA; d_call: TRBD2; v_call: TRBV5-1; j_call: TRBJ2-3; cdr3_nt: TGCGCCAGCAGCTTGGTGATCTCTAGCGGGGGCACAGATACGCAGTATTTT; cdr3_aa: CASSLVISSGGTDTQYF
clone_size: NA; d_call: NA; v_call: TRBV2; j_call: TRBJ2-1; cdr3_nt: TGTGCCAGCATCGCGGGAACCCCCAATGAGCAGTTCTTC; cdr3_aa: CASIAGTPNEQFF
clone_size: NA; d_call: NA; v_call: TRBV5-1; j_call: TRBJ1-4; cdr3_nt: TGCGCCAGCAGCGCATACCAGGGAATCCGGGAAAAACTGTTTTTT; cdr3_aa: CASSAYQGIREKLFF
clone_size: NA; d_call: NA; v_call: TRBV29-1; j_call: TRBJ1-2; cdr3_nt: TGCAGCGCTGGACGGACTTATGGCTACACCTTC; cdr3_aa: CSAGRTYGYTF
clone_size: NA; d_call: TRBD1; v_call: TRBV13; j_call: TRBJ2-7; cdr3_nt: TGTGCCAGCAGCTTAGACCGGACAGGGGAACCCTACGAGCAGTACTTC; cdr3_aa: CASSLDRTGEPYEQYF
clone_size: few; d_call: NA; v_call: TRBV13; j_call: TRBJ2-7; cdr3_nt: TGTGCCAGCAGCCCCACCGGGGACTACGAGCAGTACTTC; cdr3_aa: CASSPTGDYEQYF
clone_size: NA; d_call: TRBD1; v_call: TRBV4-3; j_call: TRBJ1-2; cdr3_nt: TGCGCCAGCAGCCGCCTGGGACAGGGAGTTGGGGGCTACACCTTC; cdr3_aa: CASSRLGQGVGGYTF
clone_size: NA; d_call: NA; v_call: TRBV6-5; j_call: TRBJ1-3; cdr3_nt: TGTGCCAGCGTATCCGGAGGGGCTGGAAACACCATATATTTT; cdr3_aa: CASVSGGAGNTIYF
clone_size: NA; d_call: NA; v_call: TRBV9; j_call: TRBJ2-1; cdr3_nt: TGTGCCAGCGGTCGACAGCACAATGAGCAGTTCTTC; cdr3_aa: CASGRQHNEQFF
clone_size: NA; d_call: NA; v_call: TRBV2; j_call: TRBJ1-1; cdr3_nt: TGTGCCAGCAGTGAAGCGGCGGTGAACACTGAAGCTTTCTTT; cdr3_aa: CASSEAAVNTEAFF
clone_size: NA; d_call: NA; v_call: TRBV4-2; j_call: TRBJ2-1; cdr3_nt: TGTGCCAGCAGCCAAAAAGAACTAGAATCGGATGAGCAGTTCTTC; cdr3_aa: CASSQKELESDEQFF
clone_size: NA; d_call: TRBD2; v_call: TRBV28; j_call: TRBJ2-7; cdr3_nt: TGTGCCAGCAGTTTTCTAGCGGGAGTCCCGTACGAGCAGTACTTC; cdr3_aa: CASSFLAGVPYEQYF
clone_size: NA; d_call: TRBD2; v_call: TRBV28; j_call: TRBJ2-7; cdr3_nt: TGTGCCAGCAGTTCCCTTTGGACTAGCGAGAACGAGCAGTACTTC; cdr3_aa: CASSSLWTSENEQYF
clone_size: NA; d_call: NA; v_call: TRBV7-9; j_call: TRBJ1-1; cdr3_nt: TGTGCCAGCAGCTACGTCCGAGCCGGAGCTTTCTTT; cdr3_aa: CASSYVRAGAFF
clone_size: NA; d_call: TRBD1; v_call: TRBV9; j_call: TRBJ1-1; cdr3_nt: TGTGCCAGCAGCCCCTCGGGACAGATGTCCTGGGAAGCTTTCTTT; cdr3_aa: CASSPSGQMSWEAFF
clone_size: NA; d_call: TRBD2; v_call: TRBV6-4; j_call: TRBJ2-3; cdr3_nt: TGTGCCAGCAGTGAGCTAGCGGGCAGCACAGATACGCAGTATTTT; cdr3_aa: CASSELAGSTDTQYF
clone_size: NA; d_call: TRBD2; v_call: TRBV6-6; j_call: TRBJ2-1; cdr3_nt: TGTGCCAGCAGTCTACTCGGGGGGTCCCACAATGAGCAGTTCTTC; cdr3_aa: CASSLLGGSHNEQFF
clone_size: NA; d_call: NA; v_call: TRBV5-1; j_call: TRBJ1-1; cdr3_nt: TGCGCCAGCAGCTTCGGCGGGGCGGACACTGAAGCTTTCTTT; cdr3_aa: CASSFGGADTEAFF
clone_size: NA; d_call: NA; v_call: TRBV4-3; j_call: TRBJ1-1; cdr3_nt: TGCGCCAGCAGCCAAGATATCTCCGGGTCCCGAGGGACTGAAGCTTTCTTT; cdr3_aa: CASSQDISGSRGTEAFF
clone_size: NA; d_call: NA; v_call: TRBV7-9; j_call: TRBJ2-7; cdr3_nt: TGTGCCAGCAGCTTAGGGGGGGGGCGGATAAACGAGCAGTACTTC; cdr3_aa: CASSLGGGRINEQYF
clone_size: once; d_call: NA; v_call: TRBV4-1; j_call: TRBJ1-1; cdr3_nt: TGCGCCAGCAGCCCCCGTGTCACAGGAAGGAACACTGAAGCTTTCTTT; cdr3_aa: CASSPRVTGRNTEAFF
clone_size: NA; d_call: NA; v_call: TRBV6-6; j_call: TRBJ1-3; cdr3_nt: TGTGCCAGCAGCTATGCAGGAATCTCTGGAAACACCATATATTTT; cdr3_aa: CASSYAGISGNTIYF
clone_size: NA; d_call: NA; v_call: TRBV4-3; j_call: TRBJ2-1; cdr3_nt: TGCGCCAGCACTTCGGGACTCACAGGAGTGCATGAGCAGTTCTTC; cdr3_aa: CASTSGLTGVHEQFF
clone_size: NA; d_call: NA; v_call: TRBV6-5; j_call: TRBJ2-7; cdr3_nt: TGTGCCAGCAGTTACTCATCCTTAGACAACTACGAGCAGTACTTC; cdr3_aa: CASSYSSLDNYEQYF
clone_size: NA; d_call: NA; v_call: TRBV6-5; j_call: TRBJ1-5; cdr3_nt: TGTGCCAGCAGTTACATCAATAGCAATCAGCCCCAGCATTTT; cdr3_aa: CASSYINSNQPQHF
clone_size: NA; d_call: NA; v_call: TRBV7-3; j_call: TRBJ2-2; cdr3_nt: TGTGCCAGCAGCCCCAGCCTAGCGTCTACCCAAAAAGGCACCGGGGAGCTGTTTTTT; cdr3_aa: CASSPSLASTQKGTGELFF
clone_size: NA; d_call: NA; v_call: TRBV19; j_call: TRBJ2-5; cdr3_nt: TGTGCCAGTAGTCTTCGGGGACTGGCCCTAGGGACCCAGTACTTC; cdr3_aa: CASSLRGLALGTQYF
clone_size: NA; d_call: TRBD2; v_call: TRBV13; j_call: TRBJ2-1; cdr3_nt: TGTGCCAGCAGCTCTAGCGGGAGGGCCTACAATGAGCAGTTCTTC; cdr3_aa: CASSSSGRAYNEQFF
clone_size: NA; d_call: TRBD1; v_call: TRBV5-1; j_call: TRBJ1-4; cdr3_nt: TGCGCCAGCAGTTATGGACAGGAGCCTAATGAAAAACTGTTTTTT; cdr3_aa: CASSYGQEPNEKLFF
clone_size: once; d_call: TRBD1; v_call: TRBV4-1; j_call: TRBJ1-4; cdr3_nt: TGCGCCAGCAGCCAAGCCCCGGGACAGGGGAATGAAAAACTGTTTTTT; cdr3_aa: CASSQAPGQGNEKLFF
clone_size: NA; d_call: TRBD1; v_call: TRBV6-1; j_call: TRBJ1-1; cdr3_nt: TGTGCCAGCAGTGAAGTCACGTTCAGGGGGCTGGGGAACACTGAAGCTTTCTTT; cdr3_aa: CASSEVTFRGLGNTEAFF
clone_size: few; d_call: TRBD1; v_call: TRBV9; j_call: TRBJ1-1; cdr3_nt: TGTGCCAGCAGCTCTAATAGGGACAGGGGGAACACTGAAGCTTTCTTT; cdr3_aa: CASSSNRDRGNTEAFF
clone_size: NA; d_call: NA; v_call: TRBV6-5; j_call: TRBJ2-1; cdr3_nt: TGTGCCAGCAGTCCAACAATTTACAATGAGCAGTTCTTC; cdr3_aa: CASSPTIYNEQFF
clone_size: NA; d_call: NA; v_call: TRBV4-1; j_call: TRBJ2-1; cdr3_nt: TGCGCCAGCAGCCCTACTGGGGGGGCGCAGTTCTTC; cdr3_aa: CASSPTGGAQFF
clone_size: NA; d_call: NA; v_call: TRBV9; j_call: TRBJ2-3; cdr3_nt: TGTGCCAGCGCCGGAGATACGCAGTATTTT; cdr3_aa: CASAGDTQYF
clone_size: NA; d_call: TRBD1; v_call: TRBV5-1; j_call: TRBJ2-7; cdr3_nt: TGCGCCAGCAGCTTCCAGGGGGACGAGCAGTACTTC; cdr3_aa: CASSFQGDEQYF
clone_size: NA; d_call: TRBD2; v_call: TRBV5-1; j_call: TRBJ2-7; cdr3_nt: TGCGCCAGCAGCTGGGGAGGGGTAAACGAGCAGTACTTC; cdr3_aa: CASSWGGVNEQYF
clone_size: NA; d_call: NA; v_call: TRBV5-5; j_call: TRBJ1-2; cdr3_nt: TGTGCCAGCAGCATCCATCCGGACAGCACTGGCTACACCTTC; cdr3_aa: CASSIHPDSTGYTF
clone_size: NA; d_call: NA; v_call: TRBV30; j_call: TRBJ1-4; cdr3_nt: TGTGCCTGGAGTGTTGGGAGTTCGAATGAAAAACTGTTTTTT; cdr3_aa: CAWSVGSSNEKLFF
clone_size: NA; d_call: TRBD1; v_call: TRBV19; j_call: TRBJ1-5; cdr3_nt: TGTGCCAGTAAAGACAGGGCTCTTAGCAATCAGCCCCAGCATTTT; cdr3_aa: CASKDRALSNQPQHF
clone_size: NA; d_call: NA; v_call: TRBV15; j_call: TRBJ1-5; cdr3_nt: TGTGCCACCAGCAGAAGTAACACGAACAATCAGCCCCAGCATTTT; cdr3_aa: CATSRSNTNNQPQHF
clone_size: NA; d_call: NA; v_call: TRBV5-6; j_call: TRBJ2-7; cdr3_nt: TGTGCCAGCAGCCGCCGACAGCTGCGCTACGAGCAGTACTTC; cdr3_aa: CASSRRQLRYEQYF
clone_size: NA; d_call: TRBD2; v_call: TRBV4-1; j_call: TRBJ2-7; cdr3_nt: TGCGCCAGCAGCCAAGACGGGGGGGAGCAGTACTTC; cdr3_aa: CASSQDGGEQYF
clone_size: NA; d_call: NA; v_call: TRBV27; j_call: TRBJ2-1; cdr3_nt: TGTGCCAGCAGTGAGGGAGCTGAGCAGTTCTTC; cdr3_aa: CASSEGAEQFF
clone_size: few; d_call: TRBD1; v_call: TRBV25-1; j_call: TRBJ2-1; cdr3_nt: TGTGCCAGCAGTGAACCCGGACAGGAGACCAATGAGCAGTTCTTC; cdr3_aa: CASSEPGQETNEQFF
clone_size: NA; d_call: NA; v_call: TRBV5-1; j_call: TRBJ1-2; cdr3_nt: TGCGCCAGCAGCTTGGCCACGCAGGATGGCTACACCTTC; cdr3_aa: CASSLATQDGYTF
clone_size: NA; d_call: NA; v_call: TRBV7-9; j_call: TRBJ1-1; cdr3_nt: TGTGCCAGCAGCTTGCTAGTCCGAGGTGACACTGAAGCTTTCTTT; cdr3_aa: CASSLLVRGDTEAFF
clone_size: NA; d_call: TRBD1; v_call: TRBV7-8; j_call: TRBJ2-1; cdr3_nt: TGTGCCAGCAGCACTCGACCCGGACAGGGCTATGAGCAGTTCTTC; cdr3_aa: CASSTRPGQGYEQFF
clone_size: NA; d_call: TRBD1; v_call: TRBV6-4; j_call: TRBJ2-2; cdr3_nt: TGTGCCAGCAGTGACTCCCGGGACAGGGACACCGGGGAGCTGTTTTTT; cdr3_aa: CASSDSRDRDTGELFF
clone_size: NA; d_call: NA; v_call: TRBV7-9; j_call: TRBJ2-7; cdr3_nt: TGTGCCAGCAGCTTAGGGCTGGAGCAGTACTTC; cdr3_aa: CASSLGLEQYF